This T cell receptor beta chain was sequenced during a study of blood T cells in healthy people across ages. Study-wide findings and caveats: The fall in TCR beta diversity per million T cells was roughly linear with age. Estimates of total diversity, which came from one million sequenced T cells, were considered to be underestimates.

The CDR3 spans 16 residues. Germline CDR1 and CDR2: SGHRS and YFSETQ. V was clipped by 4 bases and J by 3 bases, with 16 bases between them. No fewer than 5.5 micrograms of total RNA were isolated from every sample. As for this clonotype: Its matching antigen is unknown.

The second PCR ran about 6 to 12 cycles with a sample-barcoded 5' primer and J-beta primers. TCRdb passed the 5' RACE reads through MiXCR, listing each CDR3 protein once. The top ten hold approximately 18% of the sample, which has 550,000 to 600,000 distinct CDR3 sequences, 27% seen once. The J gene is TRBJ1-4, the V gene TRBV5-1; D uncertain. Sequences were obtained from blood. The clonotype originates from a woman aged 70-85 years in good health. The CDR3 region is CASSTSWVRANEKLFF. Here the CDR3 DNA reads TGCGCCAGCAGCACCAGTTGGGTTCGAGCTAATGAAAAACTGTTTTTT.